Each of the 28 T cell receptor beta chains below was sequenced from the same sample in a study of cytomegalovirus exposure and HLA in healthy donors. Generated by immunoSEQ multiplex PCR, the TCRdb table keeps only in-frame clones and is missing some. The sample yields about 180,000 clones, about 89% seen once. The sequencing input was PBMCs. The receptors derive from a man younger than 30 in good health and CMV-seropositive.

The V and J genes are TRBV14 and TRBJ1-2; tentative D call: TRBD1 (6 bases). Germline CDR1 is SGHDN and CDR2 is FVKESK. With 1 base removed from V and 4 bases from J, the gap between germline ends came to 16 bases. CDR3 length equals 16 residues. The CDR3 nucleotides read TGTGCCAGCAGCCAAGGGCCGGGGGGCGAAGGCTATGGCTACACCTTC. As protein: CASSQGPGGEGYGYTF.

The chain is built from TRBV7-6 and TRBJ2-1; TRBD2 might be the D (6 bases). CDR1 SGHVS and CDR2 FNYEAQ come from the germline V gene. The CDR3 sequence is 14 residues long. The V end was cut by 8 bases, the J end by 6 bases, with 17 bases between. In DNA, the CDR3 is TGTGCCAGCTGTACGACTAGAAGATGCAATGAGCAGTTCTTC. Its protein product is CASCTTRRCNEQFF.

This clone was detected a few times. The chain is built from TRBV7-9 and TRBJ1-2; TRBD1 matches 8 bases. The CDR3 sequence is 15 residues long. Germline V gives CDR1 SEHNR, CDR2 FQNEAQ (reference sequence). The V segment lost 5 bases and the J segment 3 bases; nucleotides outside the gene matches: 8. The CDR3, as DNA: TGTGCCAGCAGCATTGGACAGGGTGTCGACTATGGCTACACCTTC. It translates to CASSIGQGVDYGYTF.

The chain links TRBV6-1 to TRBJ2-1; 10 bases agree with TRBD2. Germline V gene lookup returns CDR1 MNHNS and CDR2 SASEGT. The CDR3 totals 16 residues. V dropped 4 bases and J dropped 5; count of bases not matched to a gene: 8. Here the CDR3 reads CASSARAGGRHNEQFF. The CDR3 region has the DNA TGTGCCAGCAGTGCCAGAGCGGGGGGGCGCCACAATGAGCAGTTCTTC.

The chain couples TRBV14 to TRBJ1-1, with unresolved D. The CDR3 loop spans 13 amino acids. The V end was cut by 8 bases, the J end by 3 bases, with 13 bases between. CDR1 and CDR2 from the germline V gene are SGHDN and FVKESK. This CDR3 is CASSGVEDTEAFF. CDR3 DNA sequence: TGTGCCAGCTCTGGGGTGGAGGACACTGAAGCTTTCTTT.

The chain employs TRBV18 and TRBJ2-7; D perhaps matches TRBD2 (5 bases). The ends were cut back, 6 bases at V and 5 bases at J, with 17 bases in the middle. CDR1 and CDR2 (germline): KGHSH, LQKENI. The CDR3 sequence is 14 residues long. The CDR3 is CASSLRARENEQYF. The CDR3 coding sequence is TGTGCCAGCTCGCTGAGGGCAAGGGAGAACGAGCAGTACTTC.

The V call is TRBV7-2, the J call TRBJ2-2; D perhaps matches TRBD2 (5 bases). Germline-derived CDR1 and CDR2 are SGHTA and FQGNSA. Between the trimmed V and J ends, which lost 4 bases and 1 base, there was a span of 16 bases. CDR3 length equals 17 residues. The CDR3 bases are TGTGCCAGCAGCTATGGGGTTATTGCGGGGAACACCGGGGAGCTGTTTTTT. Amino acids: CASSYGVIAGNTGELFF.

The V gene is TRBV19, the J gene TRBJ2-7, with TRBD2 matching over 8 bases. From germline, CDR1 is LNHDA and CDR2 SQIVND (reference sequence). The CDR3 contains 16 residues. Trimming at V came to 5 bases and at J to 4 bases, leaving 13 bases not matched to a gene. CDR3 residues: CASSGLGSGSRYEQYF. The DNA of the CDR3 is TGTGCCAGTAGTGGGCTGGGGAGCGGGAGTAGGTACGAGCAGTACTTC.

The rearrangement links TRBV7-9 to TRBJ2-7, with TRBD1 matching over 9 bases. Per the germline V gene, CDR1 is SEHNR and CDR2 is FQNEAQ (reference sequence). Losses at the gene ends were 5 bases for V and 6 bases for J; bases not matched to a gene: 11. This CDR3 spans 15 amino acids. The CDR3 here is CASSPPGQGLIEQYF. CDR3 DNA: TGTGCCAGCAGCCCGCCGGGACAGGGTTTGATCGAGCAGTACTTC.

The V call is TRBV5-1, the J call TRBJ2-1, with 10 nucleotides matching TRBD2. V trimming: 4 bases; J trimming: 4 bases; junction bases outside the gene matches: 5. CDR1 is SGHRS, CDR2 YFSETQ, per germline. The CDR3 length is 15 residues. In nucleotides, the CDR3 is TGCGCCAGCAGCCAAAGCGGGAGGGGTTACAATGAGCAGTTCTTC. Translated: CASSQSGRGYNEQFF.

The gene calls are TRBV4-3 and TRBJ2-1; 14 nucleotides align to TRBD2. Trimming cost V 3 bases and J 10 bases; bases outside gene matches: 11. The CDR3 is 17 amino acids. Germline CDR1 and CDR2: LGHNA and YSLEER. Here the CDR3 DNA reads TGCGCCAGCAGCCATTCCCCGGGACTAGCGGGGGCGGGGGAGCAGTTCTTC. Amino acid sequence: CASSHSPGLAGAGEQFF.

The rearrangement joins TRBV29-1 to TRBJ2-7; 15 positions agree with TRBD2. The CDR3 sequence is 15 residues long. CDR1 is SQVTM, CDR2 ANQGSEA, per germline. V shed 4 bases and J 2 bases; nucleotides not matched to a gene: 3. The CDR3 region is CSVGGLAGGTYEQYF. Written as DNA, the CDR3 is TGCAGCGTTGGGGGACTAGCGGGAGGTACCTACGAGCAGTACTTC.

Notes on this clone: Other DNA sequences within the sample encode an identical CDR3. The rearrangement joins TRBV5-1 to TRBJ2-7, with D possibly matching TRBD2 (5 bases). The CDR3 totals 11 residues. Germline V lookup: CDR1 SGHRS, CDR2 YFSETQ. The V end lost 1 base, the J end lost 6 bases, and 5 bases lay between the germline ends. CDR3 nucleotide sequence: TGCGCCAGCAGCTTGAGCGGCGAGCAGTACTTC. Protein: CASSLSGEQYF.

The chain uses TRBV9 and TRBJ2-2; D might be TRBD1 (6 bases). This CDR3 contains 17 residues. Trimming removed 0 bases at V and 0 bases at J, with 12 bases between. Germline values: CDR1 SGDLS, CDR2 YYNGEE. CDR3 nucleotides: TGTGCCAGCAGCGTAGAGAGAGGGGGTCCGAACACCGGGGAGCTGTTTTTT. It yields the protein CASSVERGGPNTGELFF.

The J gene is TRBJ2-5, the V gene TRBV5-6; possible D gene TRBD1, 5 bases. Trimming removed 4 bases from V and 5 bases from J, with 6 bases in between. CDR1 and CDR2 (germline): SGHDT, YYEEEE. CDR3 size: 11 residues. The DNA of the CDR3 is TGTGCCAGCAGCCACAGGGAGACCCAGTACTTC. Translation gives CASSHRETQYF. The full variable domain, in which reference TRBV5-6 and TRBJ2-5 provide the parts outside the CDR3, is DAGVTQSPTHLIKTRGQQVTLRCSPKSGHDTVSWYQQALGQGPQFIFQYYEEEERQRGNFPDRFSGHQFPNYSSELNVNALLLGDSALYLCASSHRETQYFGPGTRLLVL.

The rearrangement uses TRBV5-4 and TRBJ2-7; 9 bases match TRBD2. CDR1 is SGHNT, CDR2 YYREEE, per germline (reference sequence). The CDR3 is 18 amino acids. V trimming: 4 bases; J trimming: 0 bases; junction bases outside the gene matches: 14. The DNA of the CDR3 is TGTGCCAGCAGCGGGGCTGATAGCGGGGGTTACAGCTCCTACGAGCAGTACTTC. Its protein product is CASSGADSGGYSSYEQYF.

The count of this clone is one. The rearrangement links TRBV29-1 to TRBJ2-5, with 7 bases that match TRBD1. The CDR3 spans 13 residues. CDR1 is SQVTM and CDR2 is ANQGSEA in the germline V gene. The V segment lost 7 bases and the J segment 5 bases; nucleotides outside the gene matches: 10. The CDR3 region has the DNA TGCAGCGCACATGAACAGGGGCGCGAGACCCAGTACTTC. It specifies CSAHEQGRETQYF.

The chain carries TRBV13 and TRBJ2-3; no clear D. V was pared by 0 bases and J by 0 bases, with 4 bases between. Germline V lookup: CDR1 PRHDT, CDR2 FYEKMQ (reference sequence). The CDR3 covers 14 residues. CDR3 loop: CASSLGASTDTQYF. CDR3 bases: TGTGCCAGCAGCTTAGGGGCAAGCACAGATACGCAGTATTTT.

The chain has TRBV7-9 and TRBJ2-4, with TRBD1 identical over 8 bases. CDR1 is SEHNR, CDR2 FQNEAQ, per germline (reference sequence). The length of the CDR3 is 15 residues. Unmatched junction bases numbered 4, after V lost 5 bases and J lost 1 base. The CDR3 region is CASSPGQGAKNIQYF. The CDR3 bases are TGTGCCAGCAGCCCTGGACAGGGCGCCAAAAACATTCAGTACTTC.

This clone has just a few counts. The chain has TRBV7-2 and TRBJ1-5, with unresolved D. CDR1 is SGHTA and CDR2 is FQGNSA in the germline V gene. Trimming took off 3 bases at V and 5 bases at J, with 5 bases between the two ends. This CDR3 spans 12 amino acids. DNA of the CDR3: TGTGCCAGCAGCTTTAAGCATCAGCCCCAGCATTTT. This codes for CASSFKHQPQHF.

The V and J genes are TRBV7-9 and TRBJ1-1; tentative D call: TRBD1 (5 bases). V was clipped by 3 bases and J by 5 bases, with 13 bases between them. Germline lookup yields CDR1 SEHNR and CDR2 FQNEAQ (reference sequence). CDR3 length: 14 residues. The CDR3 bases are TGTGCCAGCAGCTTCCGGGGGAACAGGACTGAAGCTTTCTTT. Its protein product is CASSFRGNRTEAFF.

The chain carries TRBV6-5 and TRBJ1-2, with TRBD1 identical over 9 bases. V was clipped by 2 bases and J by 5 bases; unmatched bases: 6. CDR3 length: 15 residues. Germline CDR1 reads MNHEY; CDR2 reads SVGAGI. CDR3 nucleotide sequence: TGTGCCAGCAGTTACGGGACAGGGCCATATTATGGCTACACCTTC. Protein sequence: CASSYGTGPYYGYTF.

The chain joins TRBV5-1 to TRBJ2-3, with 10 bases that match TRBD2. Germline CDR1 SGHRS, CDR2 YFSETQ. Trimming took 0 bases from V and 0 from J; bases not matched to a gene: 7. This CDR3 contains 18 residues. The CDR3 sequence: CASSLGLAGHPSTDTQYF. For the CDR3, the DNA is TGCGCCAGCAGCTTGGGACTAGCGGGTCACCCTAGCACAGATACGCAGTATTTT.

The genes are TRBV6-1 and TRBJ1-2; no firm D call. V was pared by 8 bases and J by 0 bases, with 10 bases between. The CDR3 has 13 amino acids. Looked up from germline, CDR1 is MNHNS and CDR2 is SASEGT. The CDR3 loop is CASGPRANYGYTF. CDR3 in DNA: TGTGCCAGCGGTCCTCGAGCTAACTATGGCTACACCTTC.

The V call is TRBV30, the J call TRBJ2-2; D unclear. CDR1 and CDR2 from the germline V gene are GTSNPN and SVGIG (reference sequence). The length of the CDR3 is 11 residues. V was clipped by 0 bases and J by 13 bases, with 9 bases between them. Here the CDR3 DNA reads TGTGCCTGGAGTGTGGCTAGAGGGCTGTTTTTT. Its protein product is CAWSVARGLFF.

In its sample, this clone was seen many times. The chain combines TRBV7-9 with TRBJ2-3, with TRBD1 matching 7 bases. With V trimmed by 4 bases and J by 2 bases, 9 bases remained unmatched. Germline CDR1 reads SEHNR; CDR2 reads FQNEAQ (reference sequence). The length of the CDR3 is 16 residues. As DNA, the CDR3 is TGTGCCAGCAGCTGGGGGACAGCCCGCTTCACAGATACGCAGTATTTT. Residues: CASSWGTARFTDTQYF.

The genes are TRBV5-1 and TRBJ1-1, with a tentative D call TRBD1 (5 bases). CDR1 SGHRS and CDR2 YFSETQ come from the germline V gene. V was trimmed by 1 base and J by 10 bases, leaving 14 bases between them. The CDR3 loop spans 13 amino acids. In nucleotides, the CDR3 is TGCGCCAGCAGCTTGAGGGACTTTAGGACAGCTTTCTTT. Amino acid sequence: CASSLRDFRTAFF. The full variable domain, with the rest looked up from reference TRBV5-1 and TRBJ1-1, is KAGVTQTPRYLIKTRGQQVTLSCSPISGHRSVSWYQQTPGQGLQFLFEYFSETQRNKGNFPGRFSGRQFSNSRSEMNVSTLELGDSALYLCASSLRDFRTAFFGQGTRLTVV.

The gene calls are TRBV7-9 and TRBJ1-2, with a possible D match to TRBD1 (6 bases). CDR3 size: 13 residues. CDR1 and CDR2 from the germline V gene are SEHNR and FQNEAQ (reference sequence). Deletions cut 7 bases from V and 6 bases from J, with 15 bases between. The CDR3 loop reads CASISGGPHGYTF. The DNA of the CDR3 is TGTGCCAGCATCTCGGGGGGGCCCCATGGCTACACCTTC.